This TCR beta chain was recovered during a study of CD8 T cells in ankylosing spondylitis. Findings and limits, study-wide: One TCR beta motif, made up of under ten highly homologous variants, appeared characteristic of ankylosing spondylitis blood.

TCRdb re-called the 5' RACE reads through MiXCR, storing one row per CDR3 protein. The sample contains over 400,000 distinct CDR3 sequences, 26% of which appear only once. The CDR3 contains 13 residues. V lost 5 bases and J lost 2; bases outside the gene matches: 3. Germline assignment: CDR1 DFQATT and CDR2 SNEGSKA (reference sequence). This clonotype was counted only a few times. Its antigen is undetermined. The chain uses TRBV20-1 and TRBJ2-7, with 10 bases lining up with TRBD1. This sequence originates from a male donor with ankylosing spondylitis. The specimen sequenced was blood, either unsorted or a sorted T cell fraction (not recorded which). The CDR3: CSALGQGAYEQYF. As DNA, the CDR3 is TGCAGTGCTCTCGGACAGGGGGCCTACGAGCAGTACTTC.